What follows are 28 T cell receptor beta chains derived from one specimen sequenced in a study of beta chain features in type 1 diabetes. Whole-study findings and limits: The study found moderately but significantly shorter TCRB CDR3s in all four CD4+ subsets of Type 1 diabetes patients.

Every isolated RNA sample was fully reverse transcribed, so sequencing captured expressed TCRB transcripts. Measured with immunoSEQ multiplex PCR; TCRdb has only the in-frame clones, and not every one. The sample lists 240,000 or so clones, around 21% occurring once. For these receptors, no antigen is known. The sample consisted of naive CD4+ T cells from blood. These receptor sequences come from a woman aged 40 to 50 with type 1 diabetes.

The chain carries TRBV29-1 and TRBJ1-1, with D tentatively TRBD1 (6 bases). Deletions cut 6 bases from V and 4 bases from J, with 18 bases between. This CDR3 region has 14 residues. The germline gives CDR1 SQVTM, CDR2 ANQGSEA. The CDR3 region has the DNA TGCAGCGTGTCCCTTAGGGGGGGGAGCACTGAAGCTTTCTTT. Translated, it gives CSVSLRGGSTEAFF.

This clone has only a few counts. The rearrangement joins TRBV28 to TRBJ1-2, with 7 bases identical to TRBD1. Germline V gene lookup returns CDR1 MDHEN and CDR2 SYDVKM. The V gene end was trimmed by 6 bases and the J gene end by 0 bases; junction bases not matched to a gene: 7. This CDR3 spans 15 amino acids. CDR3 region: CASSRPTGANYGYTF. The DNA of the CDR3 is TGTGCCAGCAGCCGACCCACAGGGGCTAACTATGGCTACACCTTC.

The CDR3 protein is CASKVVGDTEAFF. CDR3 nucleotides: TGTGCCAGCAAGGTCGTCGGGGACACTGAAGCTTTCTTT. This rearrangement joins TRBV25-1 to TRBJ1-1, with D unresolved. The germline CDR1 and CDR2 sequences are MGHDK and SYGVNS. This CDR3 has 13 amino acids. V was cut by 7 bases and J by 3 bases, with 12 bases left in between.

In this sample, this clone turned up a few times. The V call is TRBV4-3, the J call TRBJ2-4; 7 positions agree with TRBD2. The CDR3 runs to 14 residues. Trimming cost V 4 bases and J 8 bases; bases outside gene matches: 8. CDR1 LGHNA and CDR2 YSLEER come from the germline V gene. The CDR3 loop is CASSPHGRGDIQYF. The CDR3 nucleotides are TGCGCCAGCAGCCCCCACGGTCGGGGGGACATTCAGTACTTC.

This clone came up a few times. The chain links TRBV7-3 to TRBJ1-4, with TRBD1 identical over 8 bases. V shed 1 base, J shed 7 bases, and the junction held 8 bases outside the gene matches. Germline CDR1 is SGHTA and CDR2 is FQGTGA. The CDR3 runs 16 residues. In DNA form, the CDR3 reads TGTGCCAGCAGCTTAAGAGTGACAGGGGAGGTTGAAAAACTGTTTTTT. This sequence encodes CASSLRVTGEVEKLFF. Looking up the rest from reference TRBV7-3 and TRBJ1-4 gives the full variable domain: GAGVSQTPSNKVTEKGKYVELRCDPISGHTALYWYRQSLGQGPEFLIYFQGTGAADDSGLPNDRFFAVRPEGSVSTLKIQRTERGDSAVYLCASSLRVTGEVEKLFFGSGTQLSVL.

The chain recombines TRBV15 with TRBJ1-1, with D maybe TRBD1 (6 bases). This CDR3 contains 13 residues. Deletions cut 3 bases from V and 6 bases from J, with 11 bases between. The V gene's germline CDR1 is LNHNV and CDR2 YYDKDF (reference sequence). The CDR3 reads CATSRDGQSEAFF. CDR3 DNA sequence: TGTGCCACCAGCAGGGACGGACAGTCTGAAGCTTTCTTT.

V usage is TRBV9 and J usage is TRBJ2-1; the match to TRBD2 covers 11 bases. Germline assignment: CDR1 SGDLS and CDR2 YYNGEE. The CDR3 spans 16 residues. V trimming: 4 bases; J trimming: 4 bases; junction bases outside the gene matches: 7. CDR3: CASSPSTSGSYNEQFF. CDR3 sequence (DNA): TGTGCCAGCAGCCCCTCCACTAGCGGGAGTTACAATGAGCAGTTCTTC. Full variable domain (outside the CDR3, taken from reference TRBV9 and TRBJ2-1): DSGVTQTPKHLITATGQRVTLRCSPRSGDLSVYWYQQSLDQGLQFLIQYYNGEERAKGNILERFSAQQFPDLHSELNLSSLELGDSALYFCASSPSTSGSYNEQFFGPGTRLTVL.

The chain has TRBV18 and TRBJ1-1; tentative D call: TRBD1 (5 bases). The CDR3 has 14 residues. The germline V gene encodes CDR1 KGHSH and CDR2 LQKENI. V gave up 7 bases and J gave up 1 base, with 13 bases separating them. The CDR3 DNA reads as TGTGCCAGCTTCCCTACCCAGGGGAACACTGAAGCTTTCTTT. This codes for CASFPTQGNTEAFF.

This clone was counted a few times. The gene calls are TRBV5-1 and TRBJ1-6, with TRBD1 as a possible D gene (6 bases). The germline gives CDR1 SGHRS, CDR2 YFSETQ. CDR3 length: 14 residues. V was trimmed by 0 bases and J by 9 bases, leaving 10 bases between them. The CDR3, as DNA: TGCGCCAGCAGCTTGGAACCAGGGGCTTCACCCCTCCACTTT. Amino acid sequence: CASSLEPGASPLHF.

This clone was seen a handful of times. The rearrangement uses TRBV11-2 and TRBJ2-1; 12 nucleotides agree with TRBD2. Germline CDR1 reads SGHAT; CDR2 reads FQNNGV. V shed 3 bases, J shed 9 bases, and the junction held 6 bases outside the gene matches. The CDR3 runs to 15 residues. Here the CDR3 DNA reads TGTGCCAGCAGCTTGGAACTAGCGGGAGGTGGTGAGCAGTTCTTC. Residues: CASSLELAGGGEQFF.

The V and J genes are TRBV14 and TRBJ2-7; TRBD2 aligns across 15 bases. V shed 4 bases, J shed 6 bases, and the junction held 4 bases outside the gene matches. This CDR3 is built from 15 residues. Germline CDR1 and CDR2: SGHDN and FVKESK. Written as DNA, the CDR3 is TGTGCCAGCAGCCCGGGACTAGCGGGAGGAGGCGAGCAGTACTTC. This encodes CASSPGLAGGGEQYF.

This clone was seen more than once but under ten times. The chain uses TRBV5-4 and TRBJ2-5, with 8 bases identical to TRBD1. The V gene's germline CDR1 is SGHNT and CDR2 YYREEE (reference sequence). CDR3 length equals 15 residues. V lost 0 bases to trimming and J lost 1 base; unmatched junction nucleotides: 2. CDR3 loop: CASSLDRGSQETQYF. Here the CDR3 DNA reads TGTGCCAGCAGCTTGGACAGGGGGAGCCAAGAGACCCAGTACTTC. Full variable domain (remainder filled in from reference TRBV5-4 and TRBJ2-5): ETGVTQSPTHLIKTRGQQVTLRCSSQSGHNTVSWYQQALGQGPQFIFQYYREEENGRGNFPPRFSGLQFPNYSSELNVNALELDDSALYLCASSLDRGSQETQYFGPGTRLLVL.

This clone was seen a few times. The rearrangement joins TRBV7-3 to TRBJ2-5; 11 bases are shared with TRBD2. With V trimmed by 5 bases and J by 2 bases, 1 base remained unmatched. Germline CDR1 SGHTA, CDR2 FQGTGA. The CDR3 has 14 residues. CDR3 DNA: TGTGCCAGCAGCCGGACTAGCGGGCAAGAGACCCAGTACTTC. It codes for CASSRTSGQETQYF.

This chain links TRBV5-4 with TRBJ2-5; weak D call: TRBD2 (6 bases). CDR3 length equals 14 residues. Germline V CDR1 and CDR2: SGHNT, YYREEE (reference sequence). Deletions cut 4 bases from V and 0 bases from J, with 10 bases between. The DNA for the CDR3 is TGTGCCAGCAGCCCCGGGGGTAACCAAGAGACCCAGTACTTC. It codes for CASSPGGNQETQYF.

The J gene is TRBJ1-2, the V gene TRBV6-5; possibly TRBD1 for D (5 bases). Between the trimmed V and J ends, which lost 5 bases and 2 bases, there was a span of 12 bases. The CDR3 runs to 14 residues. Germline values: CDR1 MNHEY, CDR2 SVGAGI. The CDR3 DNA sequence: TGTGCCAGCAGTCCGGACACTGGGAACTATGGCTACACCTTC. Its translation: CASSPDTGNYGYTF.

This clone was found a few times. This sequence joins TRBV5-1 and TRBJ2-1, with 14 bases matching TRBD2. Germline loops: CDR1 SGHRS, CDR2 YFSETQ. J lost 4 bases, V lost 4 bases, and 13 bases had no gene match. The CDR3 runs to 19 residues. CDR3 bases: TGCGCCAGCAGCATACGACTAGCGGGGGGGCCTTGGGGTTACAATGAGCAGTTCTTC. This encodes CASSIRLAGGPWGYNEQFF.

V and J are TRBV5-4 and TRBJ2-2; the D gene is possibly TRBD1 (6 bases). Germline values: CDR1 SGHNT, CDR2 YYREEE (reference sequence). With 3 bases removed from V and 0 bases from J, the gap between germline ends came to 12 bases. CDR3 size: 16 residues. The CDR3 here is CASSSGTGTNTGELFF. CDR3 coding DNA: TGTGCCAGCAGCTCGGGCACAGGGACGAACACCGGGGAGCTGTTTTTT.

This clone was found once. V usage is TRBV5-1 and J usage is TRBJ2-7; D is possibly TRBD1 (6 bases). The germline gives CDR1 SGHRS, CDR2 YFSETQ. This CDR3 comprises 15 residues. With 2 bases removed from V and 1 base from J, the gap between germline ends came to 13 bases. CDR3 DNA sequence: TGCGCCAGCAGCTTAGCAGGGGCCGCGTCCTACGAGCAGTACTTC. Amino acid sequence: CASSLAGAASYEQYF. Looking up the rest from reference TRBV5-1 and TRBJ2-7 gives the full variable domain: KAGVTQTPRYLIKTRGQQVTLSCSPISGHRSVSWYQQTPGQGLQFLFEYFSETQRNKGNFPGRFSGRQFSNSRSEMNVSTLELGDSALYLCASSLAGAASYEQYFGPGTRLTVT.

This chain uses TRBV5-1 with TRBJ2-7; 8 nucleotides line up with TRBD1. The germline CDR1 and CDR2 sequences are SGHRS and YFSETQ. The CDR3 totals 14 residues. The V gene end was trimmed by 0 bases and the J gene end by 5 bases; junction bases not matched to a gene: 4. The CDR3 nucleotides read TGCGCCAGCAGCTTGGGACAGGGGACCCACGAGCAGTACTTC. Translated: CASSLGQGTHEQYF.

This CDR3 reads CASSPRGGVDTGELFF. DNA for the CDR3: TGTGCCAGCAGCCCCCGTGGAGGGGTCGACACCGGGGAGCTGTTTTTT. V gene TRBV7-2 combines with J gene TRBJ2-2, with a weak D call TRBD2 (6 bases). The CDR3 runs 16 residues. CDR1 and CDR2 (germline): SGHTA, FQGNSA. Trimming took 5 bases from V and 3 from J, leaving 16 bases between them.

The chain is built from TRBV28 and TRBJ2-7, with D maybe TRBD2 (5 bases). The germline gives CDR1 MDHEN, CDR2 SYDVKM. Trimming cost V 5 bases and J 4 bases, with 9 bases left between them. This CDR3 is built from 12 residues. The CDR3 region is CASSPLGYEQYF. CDR3 bases: TGTGCCAGCAGTCCACTAGGATACGAGCAGTACTTC.

This clone was seen a handful of times. The genes are TRBV20-1 and TRBJ2-5, with D unresolved. Germline CDR1 DFQATT, CDR2 SNEGSKA (reference sequence). Deletions cut 2 bases from V and 5 bases from J, with 6 bases between. The CDR3 spans 11 residues. Here the CDR3 DNA reads TGCAGTGCTAGATACGCGGAGACCCAGTACTTC. It is translated as CSARYAETQYF.

A few counts support this clone. The CDR3, as DNA: TGTGCCAGCAGCCTAGGGGATCGAGGACAGAGCTCCTACGAGCAGTACTTC. Protein product: CASSLGDRGQSSYEQYF. The chain carries TRBV11-2 and TRBJ2-7; D is perhaps TRBD1 (6 bases). Germline lookup yields CDR1 SGHAT and CDR2 FQNNGV. V dropped 5 bases and J dropped 0 bases, with 20 bases sitting between them. The CDR3 loop spans 17 amino acids. The whole variable domain, remainder taken from reference TRBV11-2 and TRBJ2-7, is EAGVAQSPRYKIIEKRQSVAFWCNPISGHATLYWYQQILGQGPKLLIQFQNNGVVDDSQLPKDRFSAERLKGVDSTLKIQPAKLEDSAVYLCASSLGDRGQSSYEQYFGPGTRLTVT.

CDR3 region: CASKSAGETQYF. CDR3 nucleotide sequence: TGTGCCAGTAAGTCTGCAGGAGAGACCCAGTACTTC. This chain links TRBV19 with TRBJ2-5; no clear D. Germline V gene lookup returns CDR1 LNHDA and CDR2 SQIVND (reference sequence). CDR3 length: 12 residues. V was trimmed by 7 bases and J by 4 bases, leaving 10 bases between them.

The chain joins TRBV4-3 to TRBJ2-7; 12 bases match TRBD2. The CDR3 runs 18 residues. Per germline, CDR1 LGHNA and CDR2 YSLEER. Trimming cost V 0 bases and J 3 bases; bases outside gene matches: 9. The CDR3 DNA reads TGCGCCAGCAGCCAAGAACTAGCGGGAGGCCTAACCTTCTACGAGCAGTACTTC. Its translation: CASSQELAGGLTFYEQYF.

The chain links TRBV5-1 to TRBJ2-2; the D is unclear. V was cut by 3 bases and J by 1 base, with 4 bases left in between. Germline CDR1 SGHRS, CDR2 YFSETQ. This CDR3 region has 13 residues. The CDR3 here is CASSSRNTGELFF. The CDR3 DNA reads TGCGCCAGCAGCTCCAGGAACACCGGGGAGCTGTTTTTT.

This clone appeared a few times. The rearrangement uses TRBV29-1 and TRBJ1-1; tentatively, D is TRBD1 (6 bases). CDR1 SQVTM and CDR2 ANQGSEA come from the germline V gene. The CDR3 totals 13 residues. V gave up 6 bases and J gave up 5 bases, with 16 bases separating them. This chain's CDR3 is CSVGQRGGTEAFF. The CDR3 region has the DNA TGCAGCGTCGGCCAAAGGGGGGGGACTGAAGCTTTCTTT.

This clone was counted only a few times. The V call is TRBV29-1, the J call TRBJ1-2; the match to TRBD1 covers 11 bases. The ends lost 7 bases at V and 2 bases at J; junction bases unmatched: 9. The CDR3 covers 15 residues. Germline values: CDR1 SQVTM, CDR2 ANQGSEA. CDR3 DNA sequence: TGCAGCGCCCGGGACAGGGGGTTTCTGAACTATGGCTACACCTTC. Its translation is CSARDRGFLNYGYTF.